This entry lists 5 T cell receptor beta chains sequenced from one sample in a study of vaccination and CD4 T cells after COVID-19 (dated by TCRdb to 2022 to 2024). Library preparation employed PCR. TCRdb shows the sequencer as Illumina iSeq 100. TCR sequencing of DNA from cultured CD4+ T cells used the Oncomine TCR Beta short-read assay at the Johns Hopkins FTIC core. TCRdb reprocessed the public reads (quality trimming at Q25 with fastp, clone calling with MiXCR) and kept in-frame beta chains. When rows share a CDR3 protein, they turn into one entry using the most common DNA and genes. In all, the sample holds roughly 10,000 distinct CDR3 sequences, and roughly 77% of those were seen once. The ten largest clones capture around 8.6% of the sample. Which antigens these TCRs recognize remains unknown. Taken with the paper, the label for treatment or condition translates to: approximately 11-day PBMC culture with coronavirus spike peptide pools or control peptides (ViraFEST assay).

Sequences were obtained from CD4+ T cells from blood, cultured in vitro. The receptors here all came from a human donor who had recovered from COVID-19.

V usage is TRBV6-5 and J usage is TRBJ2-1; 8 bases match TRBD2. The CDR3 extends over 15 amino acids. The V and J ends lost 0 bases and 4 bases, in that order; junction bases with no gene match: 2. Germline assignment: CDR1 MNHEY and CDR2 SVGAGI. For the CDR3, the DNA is TGTGCCAGCAGTTACTCACGGGAGGGTTACAATGAGCAGTTCTTC. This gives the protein CASSYSREGYNEQFF.

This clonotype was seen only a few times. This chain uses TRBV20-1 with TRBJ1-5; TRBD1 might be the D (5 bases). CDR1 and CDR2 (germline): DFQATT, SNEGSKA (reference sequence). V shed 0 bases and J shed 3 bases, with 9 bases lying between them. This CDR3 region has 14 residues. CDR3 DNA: TGCAGTGCTAGAGATTTCAGGGCCAATCAGCCCCAGCATTTT. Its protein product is CSARDFRANQPQHF.

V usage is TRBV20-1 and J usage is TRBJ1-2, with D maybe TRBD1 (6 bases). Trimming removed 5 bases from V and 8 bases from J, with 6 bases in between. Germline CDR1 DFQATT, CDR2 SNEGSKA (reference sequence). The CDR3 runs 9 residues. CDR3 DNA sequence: TGCAGTGCTCAGGGGGGCTACACCTTC. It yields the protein CSAQGGYTF.

The CDR3: CASSQDVQNQPQHF. The CDR3 coding sequence is TGTGCCAGCAGCCAAGACGTCCAAAATCAGCCCCAGCATTTT. The chain uses TRBV4-2 and TRBJ1-5; D remains ambiguous. Trimming shortened V by 0 bases and J by 4 bases, and 7 bases separated the two germline ends. This CDR3 spans 14 amino acids. Germline V gives CDR1 LGHNA, CDR2 YNFKEQ.

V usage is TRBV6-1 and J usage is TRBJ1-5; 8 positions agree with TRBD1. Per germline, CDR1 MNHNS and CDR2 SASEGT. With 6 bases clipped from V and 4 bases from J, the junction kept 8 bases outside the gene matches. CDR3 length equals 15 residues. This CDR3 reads CASSPQGAGNQPQHF. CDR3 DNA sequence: TGTGCCAGCAGCCCCCAGGGGGCTGGGAATCAGCCCCAGCATTTT.